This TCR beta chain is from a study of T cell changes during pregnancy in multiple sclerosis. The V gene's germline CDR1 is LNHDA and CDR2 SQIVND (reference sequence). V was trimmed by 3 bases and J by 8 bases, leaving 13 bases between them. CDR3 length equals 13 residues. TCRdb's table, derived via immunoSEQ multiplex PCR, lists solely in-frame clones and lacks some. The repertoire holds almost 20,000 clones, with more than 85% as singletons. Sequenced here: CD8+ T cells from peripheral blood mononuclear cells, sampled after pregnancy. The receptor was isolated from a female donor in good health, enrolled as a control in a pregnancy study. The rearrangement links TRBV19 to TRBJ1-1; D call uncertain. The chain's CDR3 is CASSIGSAREAFF. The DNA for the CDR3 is TGTGCCAGTAGTATTGGGTCGGCGAGGGAAGCTTTCTTT.